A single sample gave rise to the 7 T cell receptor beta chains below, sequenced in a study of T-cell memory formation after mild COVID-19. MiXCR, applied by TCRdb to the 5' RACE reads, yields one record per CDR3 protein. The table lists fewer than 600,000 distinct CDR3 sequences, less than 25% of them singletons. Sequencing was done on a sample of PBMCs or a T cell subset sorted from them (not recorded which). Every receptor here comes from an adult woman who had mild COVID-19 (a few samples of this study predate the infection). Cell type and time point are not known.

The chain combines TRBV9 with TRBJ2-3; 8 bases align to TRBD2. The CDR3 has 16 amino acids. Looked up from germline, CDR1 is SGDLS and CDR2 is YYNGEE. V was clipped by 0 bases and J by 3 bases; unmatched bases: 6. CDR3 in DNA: TGTGCCAGCAGCGTAGGGGTCGGGGGGGCAACAGATACGCAGTATTTT. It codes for CASSVGVGGATDTQYF.

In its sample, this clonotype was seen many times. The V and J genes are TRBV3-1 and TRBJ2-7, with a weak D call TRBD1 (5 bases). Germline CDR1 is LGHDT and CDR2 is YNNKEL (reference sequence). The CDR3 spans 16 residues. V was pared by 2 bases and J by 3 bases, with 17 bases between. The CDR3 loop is CASSQLPQGRDYEQYF. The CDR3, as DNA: TGTGCCAGCAGCCAACTCCCCCAGGGCAGGGACTACGAGCAGTACTTC.

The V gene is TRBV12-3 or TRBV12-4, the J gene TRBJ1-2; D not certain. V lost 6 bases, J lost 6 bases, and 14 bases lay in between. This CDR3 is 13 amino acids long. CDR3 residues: CASSLSLVDGYTF. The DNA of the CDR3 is TGTGCCAGCAGCCTGTCCTTGGTGGATGGCTACACCTTC.

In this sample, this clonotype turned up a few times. The CDR3 loop reads CAVGASGSVEETQYF. The CDR3 DNA is TGTGCCGTCGGGGCTAGCGGGAGTGTCGAGGAGACCCAGTACTTC. This chain uses TRBV6-6 with TRBJ2-5; 10 bases are shared with TRBD2. V lost 11 bases and J lost 5; bases outside the gene matches: 14. The germline CDR1 and CDR2 sequences are MNHNY and SVGAGI (reference sequence). The CDR3 length is 15 residues.

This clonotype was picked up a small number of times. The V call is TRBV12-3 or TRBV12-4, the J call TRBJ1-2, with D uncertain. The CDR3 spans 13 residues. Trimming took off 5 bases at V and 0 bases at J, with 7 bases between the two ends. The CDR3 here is CASSNKPNYGYTF. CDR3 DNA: TGTGCCAGCAGTAACAAGCCTAACTATGGCTACACCTTC.

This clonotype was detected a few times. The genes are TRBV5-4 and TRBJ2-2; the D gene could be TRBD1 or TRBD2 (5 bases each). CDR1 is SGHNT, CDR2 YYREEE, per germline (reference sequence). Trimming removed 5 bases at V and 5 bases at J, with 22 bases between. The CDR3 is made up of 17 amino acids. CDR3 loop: CASRSARDLERTGELFF. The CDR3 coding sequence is TGTGCCAGCAGGTCAGCACGGGACCTCGAGAGGACCGGGGAGCTGTTTTTT.

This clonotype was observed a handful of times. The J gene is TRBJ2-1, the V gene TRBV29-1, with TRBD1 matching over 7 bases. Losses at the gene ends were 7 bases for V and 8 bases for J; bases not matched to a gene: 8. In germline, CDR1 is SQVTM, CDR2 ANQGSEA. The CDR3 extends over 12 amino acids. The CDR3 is CSARQGRDEQFF. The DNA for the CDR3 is TGCAGCGCCCGACAGGGCCGGGATGAGCAGTTCTTC.